These 7 T cell receptor beta chains were all obtained from the same sample, sequenced in a study of blood T cell repertoires in COVID-19. Data came from immunoSEQ multiplex PCR; TCRdb stores just in-frame clones and leaves some out. This sample has under 20,000 clones; 80% to 85% occur once, and the top ten carry just over 9%. The sequencing input was peripheral blood. Receptors originate from a human donor in a cohort sampled during active COVID-19.

The chain joins TRBV7-9 to TRBJ2-5; 8 nucleotides line up with TRBD2. There are 15 residues in the CDR3. CDR1 and CDR2 (germline): SEHNR, FQNEAQ (reference sequence). V lost 3 bases to trimming and J lost 5 bases; unmatched junction nucleotides: 8. As DNA, the CDR3 is TGTGCCAGCAGCTTGGAGGGACTAGGTGGGGAGACCCAGTACTTC. This sequence encodes CASSLEGLGGETQYF.

The chain has TRBV29-1 and TRBJ2-3; D remains unclear. The CDR3 sequence is 13 residues long. Looked up from germline, CDR1 is SQVTM and CDR2 is ANQGSEA. The V and J ends lost 3 bases and 2 bases respectively, with 9 bases between them. Here the CDR3 reads CSVEVRTTDTQYF. The CDR3 nucleotides are TGCAGCGTTGAGGTGAGAACCACAGATACGCAGTATTTT.

The chain carries TRBV7-8 and TRBJ2-3; D gene ambiguous. Trimming removed 5 bases at V and 4 bases at J, with 4 bases between. From germline, CDR1 is SGHVS and CDR2 FQNEAQ. CDR3 length: 11 residues. The CDR3 nucleotides read TGTGCCAGCAGCCTCGCAGATACGCAGTATTTT. Translation gives CASSLADTQYF.

Regarding this clone: An end of the junction does not agree with germline; a read error may underlie this. The chain uses TRBV20-1 and TRBJ2-3; 7 bases are shared with TRBD2. The CDR3 consists of 11 residues. CDR1 DFQATT and CDR2 SNEGSKA come from the germline V gene (reference sequence). This CDR3 is CSARDRLAESF. The CDR3 nucleotides are TGCAGTGCTAGAGATCGGCTAGCGGAGTCTTTT.

The gene calls are TRBV5-1 and TRBJ1-4, with 8 bases aligning to TRBD1. The CDR3 extends over 14 amino acids. The germline gives CDR1 SGHRS, CDR2 YFSETQ. The ends lost 4 bases at V and 6 bases at J; junction bases unmatched: 5. Written as DNA, the CDR3 is TGCGCCAGCAGCGCGGGACAGGAGTATGAAAAACTGTTTTTT. This encodes CASSAGQEYEKLFF.

This sequence joins TRBV27 and TRBJ2-6; 7 bases fit TRBD1. V dropped 5 bases and J dropped 0; count of bases not matched to a gene: 7. Germline V lookup: CDR1 MNHEY, CDR2 SMNVEV (reference sequence). The CDR3 runs 17 residues. The CDR3 DNA sequence: TGTGCCAGCAGTACTCGGGACAGCAGCTCTGGGGCCAACGTCCTGACTTTC. Its protein is CASSTRDSSSGANVLTF.

The rearrangement uses TRBV19 and TRBJ1-2, with TRBD1 matching 8 bases. V was pared by 6 bases and J by 6 bases, with 9 bases of the junction left unmatched. The CDR3 spans 14 residues. Germline loops: CDR1 LNHDA, CDR2 SQIVND (reference sequence). Here the CDR3 DNA reads TGTGCCAGTAGCGAAAGGACAGGGACAGATGGCTACACCTTC. It specifies CASSERTGTDGYTF. The full variable domain, rest sourced from reference TRBV19 and TRBJ1-2, is DGGITQSPKYLFRKEGQNVTLSCEQNLNHDAMYWYRQDPGQGLRLIYYSQIVNDFQKGDIAEGYSVSREKKESFPLTVTSAQKNPTAFYLCASSERTGTDGYTFGSGTRLTVV.